This TCR beta chain was observed in a study of cytomegalovirus exposure and HLA in healthy donors. The V gene lost 1 base and the J gene lost 0 bases, with 12 bases spanning the gap. The CDR3 consists of 17 residues. Germline-derived CDR1 and CDR2 are LGHNA and YSLEER. Primers for the PCR totalled 60 Vbeta and 13 Jbeta. Clones were sequenced by immunoSEQ multiplex PCR, and TCRdb holds only the in-frame ones, with some missing. The sample has more than 150,000 clones, around 80% seen once; the top ten hold roughly 1.4%. The sequence was obtained from a man aged 18 to 30 in good health and CMV-seronegative. The chain is built from TRBV4-3 and TRBJ1-4, with TRBD1 as a possible D gene (6 bases). Sequences were obtained from PBMCs. CDR3 sequence: CASSQAPGVPTNEKLFF. The CDR3 coding sequence is TGCGCCAGCAGCCAAGCGCCAGGGGTTCCAACTAATGAAAAACTGTTTTTT.